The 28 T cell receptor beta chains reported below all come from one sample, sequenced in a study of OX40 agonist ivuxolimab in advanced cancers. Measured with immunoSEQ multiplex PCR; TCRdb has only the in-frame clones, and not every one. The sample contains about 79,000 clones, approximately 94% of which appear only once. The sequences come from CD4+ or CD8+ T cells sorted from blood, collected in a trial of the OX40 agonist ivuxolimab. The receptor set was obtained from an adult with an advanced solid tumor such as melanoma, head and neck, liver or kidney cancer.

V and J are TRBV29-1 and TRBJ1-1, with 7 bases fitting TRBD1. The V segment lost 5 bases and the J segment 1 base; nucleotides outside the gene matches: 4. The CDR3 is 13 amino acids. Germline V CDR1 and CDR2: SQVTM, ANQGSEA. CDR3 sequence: CSVTGEGNTEAFF. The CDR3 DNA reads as TGCAGCGTTACAGGGGAGGGGAACACTGAAGCTTTCTTT.

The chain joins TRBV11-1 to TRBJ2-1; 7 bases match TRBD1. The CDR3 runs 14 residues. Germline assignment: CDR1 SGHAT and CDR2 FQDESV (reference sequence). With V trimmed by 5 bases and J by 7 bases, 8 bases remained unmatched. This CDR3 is CASSPTGNRNEQFF. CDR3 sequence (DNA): TGTGCCAGCAGCCCGACAGGGAATAGGAATGAGCAGTTCTTC. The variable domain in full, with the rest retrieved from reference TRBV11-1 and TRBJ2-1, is EAEVAQSPRYKITEKSQAVAFWCDPISGHATLYWYRQILGQGPELLVQFQDESVVDDSQLPKDRFSAERLKGVDSTLKIQPAELGDSAMYLCASSPTGNRNEQFFGPGTRLTVL.

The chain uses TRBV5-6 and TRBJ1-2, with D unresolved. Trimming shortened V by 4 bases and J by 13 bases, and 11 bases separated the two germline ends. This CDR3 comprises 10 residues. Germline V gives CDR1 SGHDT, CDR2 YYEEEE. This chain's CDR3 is CASSLVEVTF. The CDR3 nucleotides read TGTGCCAGCAGCCTAGTTGAGGTCACCTTC.

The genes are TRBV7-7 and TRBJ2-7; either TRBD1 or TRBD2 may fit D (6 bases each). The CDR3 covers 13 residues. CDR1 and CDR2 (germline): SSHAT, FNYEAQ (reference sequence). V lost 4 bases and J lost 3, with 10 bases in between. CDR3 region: CASSSGEDYEQYF. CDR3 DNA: TGTGCCAGCAGCTCAGGGGAGGACTACGAGCAGTACTTC.

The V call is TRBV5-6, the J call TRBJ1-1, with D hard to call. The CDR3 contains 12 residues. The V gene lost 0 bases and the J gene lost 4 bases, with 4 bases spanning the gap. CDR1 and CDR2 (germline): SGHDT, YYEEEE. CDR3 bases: TGTGCCAGCAGCTTGGTATCCACTGAAGCTTTCTTT. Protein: CASSLVSTEAFF.

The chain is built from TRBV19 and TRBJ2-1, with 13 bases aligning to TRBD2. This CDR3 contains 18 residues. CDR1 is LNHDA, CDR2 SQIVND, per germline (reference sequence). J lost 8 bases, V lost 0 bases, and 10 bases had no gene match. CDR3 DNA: TGTGCCAGTAGTATAGATCTTATCACTAGCGGGAGGGTCTATGAGCAGTTCTTC. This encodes CASSIDLITSGRVYEQFF.

Here the CDR3 reads CASSFRTSGSINEQFF. DNA for the CDR3: TGTGCCAGCAGCTTTCGGACTAGCGGGAGCATCAATGAGCAGTTCTTC. The V call is TRBV9, the J call TRBJ2-1; 13 nucleotides line up with TRBD2. V lost 4 bases to trimming and J lost 6 bases; unmatched junction nucleotides: 7. The length of the CDR3 is 16 residues. CDR1 is SGDLS, CDR2 YYNGEE, per germline.

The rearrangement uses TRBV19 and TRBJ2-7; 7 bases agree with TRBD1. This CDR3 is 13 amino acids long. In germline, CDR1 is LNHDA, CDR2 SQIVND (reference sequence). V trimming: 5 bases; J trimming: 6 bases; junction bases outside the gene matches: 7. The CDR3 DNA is TGTGCCAGTAGTTTGACAGGGCTCGGCGAGCAGTACTTC. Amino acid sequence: CASSLTGLGEQYF. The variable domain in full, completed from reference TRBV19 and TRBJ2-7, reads DGGITQSPKYLFRKEGQNVTLSCEQNLNHDAMYWYRQDPGQGLRLIYYSQIVNDFQKGDIAEGYSVSREKKESFPLTVTSAQKNPTAFYLCASSLTGLGEQYFGPGTRLTVT.

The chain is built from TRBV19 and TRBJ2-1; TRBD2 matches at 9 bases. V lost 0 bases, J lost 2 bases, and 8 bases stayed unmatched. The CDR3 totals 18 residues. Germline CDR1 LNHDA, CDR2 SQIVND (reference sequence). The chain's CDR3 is CASSIDDSGSGPYNEQFF. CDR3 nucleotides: TGTGCCAGTAGTATAGATGATAGCGGGAGTGGGCCCTACAATGAGCAGTTCTTC.

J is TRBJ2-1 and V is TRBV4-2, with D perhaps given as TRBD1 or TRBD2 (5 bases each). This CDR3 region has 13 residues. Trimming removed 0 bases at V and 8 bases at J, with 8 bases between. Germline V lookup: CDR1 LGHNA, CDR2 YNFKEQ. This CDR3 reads CASSQDVGDEQFF. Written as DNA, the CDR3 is TGTGCCAGCAGCCAAGACGTGGGGGATGAGCAGTTCTTC.

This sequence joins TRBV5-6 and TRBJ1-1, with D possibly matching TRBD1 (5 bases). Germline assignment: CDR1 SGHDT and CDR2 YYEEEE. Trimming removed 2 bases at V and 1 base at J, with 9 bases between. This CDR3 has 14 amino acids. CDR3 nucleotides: TGTGCCAGCAGCTTACTCGGACAGAACACTGAAGCTTTCTTT. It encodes CASSLLGQNTEAFF.

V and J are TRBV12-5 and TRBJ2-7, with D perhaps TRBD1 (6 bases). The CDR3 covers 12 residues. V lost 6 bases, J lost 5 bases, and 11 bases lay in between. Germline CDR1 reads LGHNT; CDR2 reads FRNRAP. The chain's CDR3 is CASGNQGNEQYF. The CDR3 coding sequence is TGTGCTAGTGGCAATCAGGGGAACGAGCAGTACTTC.

CDR3: CASSGGVAGGMSTDTQYF. The CDR3 DNA is TGTGCCAGCAGTGGAGGGGTAGCGGGGGGGATGAGCACAGATACGCAGTATTTT. V gene TRBV6-1 combines with J gene TRBJ2-3, with TRBD2 matching over 11 bases. The CDR3 has 18 residues. Germline V gene sequence: CDR1 MNHNS, CDR2 SASEGT. Unmatched junction bases numbered 9, after V lost 4 bases and J lost 0 bases.

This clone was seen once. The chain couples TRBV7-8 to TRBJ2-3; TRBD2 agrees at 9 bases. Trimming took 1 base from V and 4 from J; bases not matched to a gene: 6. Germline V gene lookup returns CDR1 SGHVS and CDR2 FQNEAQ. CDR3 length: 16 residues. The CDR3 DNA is TGTGCCAGCAGCTTAGTGGGGACTAGCTTTTCAGATACGCAGTATTTT. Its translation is CASSLVGTSFSDTQYF.

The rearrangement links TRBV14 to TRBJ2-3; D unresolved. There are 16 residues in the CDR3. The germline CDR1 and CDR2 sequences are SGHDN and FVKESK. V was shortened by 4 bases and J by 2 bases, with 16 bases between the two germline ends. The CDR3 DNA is TGTGCCAGCAGCCCCTGGGAAGCTATCCTCACAGATACGCAGTATTTT. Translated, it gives CASSPWEAILTDTQYF.

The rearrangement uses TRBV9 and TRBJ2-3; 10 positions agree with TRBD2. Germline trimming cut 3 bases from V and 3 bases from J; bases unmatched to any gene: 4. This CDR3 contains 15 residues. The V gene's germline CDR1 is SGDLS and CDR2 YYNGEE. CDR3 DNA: TGTGCCAGCAGCGCGAGCGGGAGGGTGACAGATACGCAGTATTTT. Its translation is CASSASGRVTDTQYF.

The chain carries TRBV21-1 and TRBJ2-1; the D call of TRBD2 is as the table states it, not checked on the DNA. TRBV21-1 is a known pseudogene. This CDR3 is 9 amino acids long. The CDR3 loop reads CASPDEQFF. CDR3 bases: TGTGCCAGCCCTGATGAGCAGTTCTTC.

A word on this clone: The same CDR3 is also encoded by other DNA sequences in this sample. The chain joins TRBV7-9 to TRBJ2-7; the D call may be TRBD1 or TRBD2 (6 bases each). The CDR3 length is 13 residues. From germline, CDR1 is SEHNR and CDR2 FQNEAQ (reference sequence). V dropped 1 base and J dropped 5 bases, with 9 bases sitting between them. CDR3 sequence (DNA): TGTGCCAGCAGCTTAGTGGGGGGCGACGAGCAGTACTTC. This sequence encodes CASSLVGGDEQYF.

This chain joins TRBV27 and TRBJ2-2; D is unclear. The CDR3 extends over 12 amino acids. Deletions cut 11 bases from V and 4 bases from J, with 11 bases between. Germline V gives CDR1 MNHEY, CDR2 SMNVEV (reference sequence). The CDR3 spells CASSWGTGELFF. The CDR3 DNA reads TGTGCCTCGAGCTGGGGCACCGGGGAGCTGTTTTTT.

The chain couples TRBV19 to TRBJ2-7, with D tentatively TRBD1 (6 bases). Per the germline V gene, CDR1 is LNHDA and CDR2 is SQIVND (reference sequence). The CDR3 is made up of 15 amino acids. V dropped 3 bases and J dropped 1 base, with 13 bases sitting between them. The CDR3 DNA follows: TGTGCCAGTAGTATCTCACAGGGCCCTTCCTACGAGCAGTACTTC. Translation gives CASSISQGPSYEQYF.

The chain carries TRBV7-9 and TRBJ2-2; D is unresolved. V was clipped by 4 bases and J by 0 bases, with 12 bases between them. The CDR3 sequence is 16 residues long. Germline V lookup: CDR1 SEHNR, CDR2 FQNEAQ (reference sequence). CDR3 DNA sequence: TGTGCCAGCAGCTCCCCTCAGTGGGCGAACACCGGGGAGCTGTTTTTT. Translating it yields CASSSPQWANTGELFF.

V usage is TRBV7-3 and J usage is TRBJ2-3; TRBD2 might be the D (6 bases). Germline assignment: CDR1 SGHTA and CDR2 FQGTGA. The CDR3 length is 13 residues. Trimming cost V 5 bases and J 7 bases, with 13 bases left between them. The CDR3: CASSPPGAYTQYF. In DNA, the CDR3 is TGTGCCAGCAGCCCCCCGGGAGCTTATACGCAGTATTTT.

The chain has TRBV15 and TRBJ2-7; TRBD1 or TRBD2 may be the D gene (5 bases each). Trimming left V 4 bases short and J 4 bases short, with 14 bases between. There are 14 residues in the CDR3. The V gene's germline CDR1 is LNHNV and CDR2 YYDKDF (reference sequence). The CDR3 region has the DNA TGTGCCACCAGCACCCGGGGCGGAGATTACGAGCAGTACTTC. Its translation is CATSTRGGDYEQYF.

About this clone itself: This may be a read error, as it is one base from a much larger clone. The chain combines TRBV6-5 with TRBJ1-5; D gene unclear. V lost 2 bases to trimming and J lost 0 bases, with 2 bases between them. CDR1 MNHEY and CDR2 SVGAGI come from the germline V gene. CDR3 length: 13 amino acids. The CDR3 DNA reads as TGTGCCAGCAGTTACAATAGCAATCAGCCCCAGCATTTT. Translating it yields CASSYNSNQPQHF.

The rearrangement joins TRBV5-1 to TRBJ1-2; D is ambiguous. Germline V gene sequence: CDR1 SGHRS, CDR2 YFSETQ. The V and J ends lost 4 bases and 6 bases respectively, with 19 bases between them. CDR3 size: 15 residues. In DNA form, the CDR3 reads TGCGCCAGCAGCCCCGTCGGCCCACCCGTGGATGGCTACACCTTC. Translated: CASSPVGPPVDGYTF.

This chain's CDR3 is CASSLDREGYEQYF. The CDR3 DNA sequence: TGTGCCAGCAGCTTGGATAGGGAGGGCTACGAGCAGTACTTC. This sequence joins TRBV5-8 and TRBJ2-7; 7 bases line up with TRBD2. V was pared by 0 bases and J by 3 bases, with 3 bases of the junction left unmatched. Per the germline V gene, CDR1 is SGHTS and CDR2 is YDEGEE. The CDR3 loop spans 14 amino acids.

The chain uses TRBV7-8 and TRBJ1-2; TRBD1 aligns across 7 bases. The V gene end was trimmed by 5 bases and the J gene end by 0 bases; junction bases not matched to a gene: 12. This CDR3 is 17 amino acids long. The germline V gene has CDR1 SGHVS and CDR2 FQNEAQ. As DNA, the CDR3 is TGTGCCAGCAGCCCGACTCCCGACAGGGAAGCTAACTATGGCTACACCTTC. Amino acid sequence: CASSPTPDREANYGYTF.

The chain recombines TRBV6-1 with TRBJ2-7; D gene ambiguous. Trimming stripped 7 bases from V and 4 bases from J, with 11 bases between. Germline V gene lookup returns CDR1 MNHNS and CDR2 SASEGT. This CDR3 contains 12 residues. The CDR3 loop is CASTEVTYEQYF. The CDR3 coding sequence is TGTGCCAGCACCGAAGTTACATACGAGCAGTACTTC.